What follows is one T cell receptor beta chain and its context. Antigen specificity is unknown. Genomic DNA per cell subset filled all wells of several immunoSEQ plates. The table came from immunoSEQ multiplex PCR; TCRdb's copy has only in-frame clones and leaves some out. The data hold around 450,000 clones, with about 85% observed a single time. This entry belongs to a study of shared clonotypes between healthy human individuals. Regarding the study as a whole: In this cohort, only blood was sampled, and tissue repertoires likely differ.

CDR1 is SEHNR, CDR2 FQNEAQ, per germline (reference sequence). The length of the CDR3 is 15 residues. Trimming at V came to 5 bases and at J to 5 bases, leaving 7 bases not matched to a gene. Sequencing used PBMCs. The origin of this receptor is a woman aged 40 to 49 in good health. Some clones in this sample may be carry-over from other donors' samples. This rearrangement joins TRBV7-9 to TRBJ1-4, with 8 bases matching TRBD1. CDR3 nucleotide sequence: TGTGCCAGCAGCCCGCGACAGGGGCAAAATGAAAAACTGTTTTTT. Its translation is CASSPRQGQNEKLFF.